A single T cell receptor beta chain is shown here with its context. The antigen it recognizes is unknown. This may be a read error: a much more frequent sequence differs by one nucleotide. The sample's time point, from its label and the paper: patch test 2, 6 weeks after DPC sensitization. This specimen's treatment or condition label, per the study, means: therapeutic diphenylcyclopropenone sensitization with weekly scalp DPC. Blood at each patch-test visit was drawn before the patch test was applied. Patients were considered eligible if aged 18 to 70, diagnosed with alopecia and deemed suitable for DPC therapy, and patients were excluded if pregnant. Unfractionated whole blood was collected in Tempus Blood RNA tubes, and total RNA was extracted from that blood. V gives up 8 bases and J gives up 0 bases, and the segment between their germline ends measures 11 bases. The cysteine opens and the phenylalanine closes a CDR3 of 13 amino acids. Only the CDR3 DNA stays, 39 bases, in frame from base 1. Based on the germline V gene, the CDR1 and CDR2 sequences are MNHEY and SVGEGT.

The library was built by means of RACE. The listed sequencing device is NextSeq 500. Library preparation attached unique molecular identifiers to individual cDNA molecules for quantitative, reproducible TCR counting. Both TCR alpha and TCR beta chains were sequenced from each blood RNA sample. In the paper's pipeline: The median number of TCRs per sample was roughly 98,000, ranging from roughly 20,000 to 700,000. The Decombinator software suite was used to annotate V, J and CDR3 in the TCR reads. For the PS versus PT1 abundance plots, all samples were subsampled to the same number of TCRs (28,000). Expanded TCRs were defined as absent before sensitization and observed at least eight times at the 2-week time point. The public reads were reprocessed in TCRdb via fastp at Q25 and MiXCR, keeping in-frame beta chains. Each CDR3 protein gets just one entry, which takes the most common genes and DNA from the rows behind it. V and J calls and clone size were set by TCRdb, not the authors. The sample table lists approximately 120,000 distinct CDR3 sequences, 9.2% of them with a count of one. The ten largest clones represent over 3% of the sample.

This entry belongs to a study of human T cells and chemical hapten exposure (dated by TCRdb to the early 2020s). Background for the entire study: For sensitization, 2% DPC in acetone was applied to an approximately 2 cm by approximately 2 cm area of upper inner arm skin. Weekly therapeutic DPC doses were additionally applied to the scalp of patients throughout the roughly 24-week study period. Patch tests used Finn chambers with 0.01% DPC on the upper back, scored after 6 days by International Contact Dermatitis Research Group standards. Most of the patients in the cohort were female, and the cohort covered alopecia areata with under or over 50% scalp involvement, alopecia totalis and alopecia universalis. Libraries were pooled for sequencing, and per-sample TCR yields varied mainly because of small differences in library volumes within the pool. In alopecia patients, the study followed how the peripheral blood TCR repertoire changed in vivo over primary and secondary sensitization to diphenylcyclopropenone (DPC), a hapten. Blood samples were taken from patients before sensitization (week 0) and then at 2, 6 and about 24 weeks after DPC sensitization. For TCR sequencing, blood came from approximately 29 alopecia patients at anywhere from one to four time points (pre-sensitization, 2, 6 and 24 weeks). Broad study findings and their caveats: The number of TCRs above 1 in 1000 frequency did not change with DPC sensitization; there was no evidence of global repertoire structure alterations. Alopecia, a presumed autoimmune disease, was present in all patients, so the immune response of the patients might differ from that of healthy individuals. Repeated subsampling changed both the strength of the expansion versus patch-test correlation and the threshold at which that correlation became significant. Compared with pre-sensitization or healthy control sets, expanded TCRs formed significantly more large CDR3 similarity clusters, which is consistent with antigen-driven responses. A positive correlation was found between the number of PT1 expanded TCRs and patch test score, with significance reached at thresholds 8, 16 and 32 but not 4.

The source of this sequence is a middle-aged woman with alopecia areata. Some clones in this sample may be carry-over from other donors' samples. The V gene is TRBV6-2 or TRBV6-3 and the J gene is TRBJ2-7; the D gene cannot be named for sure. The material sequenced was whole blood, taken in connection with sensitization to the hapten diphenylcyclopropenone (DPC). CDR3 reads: CASSRTVSYEQYF. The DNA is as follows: TGTGCCAGCTCCCGAACCGTCTCCTACGAGCAGTACTTC.